The sequence of this TCR beta chain was determined in a study of T cells in Graves' hyperthyroidism and ophthalmopathy (dated by TCRdb to between 2019 and 2020). Regarding the research as a whole: Peripheral blood was sampled at the time of initial diagnosis, prior to any treatment. TCR V-J signatures able to tell the groups apart were searched for in a discovery cohort of 100 patients, of whom around 42 had Graves' ophthalmopathy and about 55 had stable Graves' hyperthyroidism. An independent validation cohort of about 20 hyperthyroidism patients and roughly 16 patients who later progressed to ophthalmopathy tested prospective prediction of ophthalmopathy. For training and testing, the approximately 92 patients in the discovery cohort were randomly divided in a 7:3 ratio. Thyroid tissue and blood T-cell repertoires from six Graves' hyperthyroidism patients were also compared in the study. After sampling, hyperthyroidism patients received methimazole starting at 30 mg daily, and ophthalmopathy patients received high-dose intravenous methylprednisolone. The paper reports TCR Vbeta CDR3 sequencing of some 140 peripheral blood samples: over 40 ophthalmopathy, under 80 hyperthyroidism and about 17 progressor patients. What the research found in general, with its limitations: Most expanded thyroid clonotypes (frequency above 0.001) were also found in blood, which suggests that blood repertoires may mirror thyroid immune responses. Sample size was not statistically predetermined, and investigators were not blinded to group allocation. Ophthalmopathy was separated from stable hyperthyroidism by a 13 V-J signature model, with over 85% sensitivity and approximately 81% specificity obtained in cross-validation and 80%/75% obtained in testing. In validation, progression to ophthalmopathy was predicted by the model with 65% to 71% sensitivity and roughly 72% specificity, a median of approximately 6.5 months before onset.

Spanning cysteine to phenylalanine, the CDR3 consists of 14 amino acids. Only the CDR3 portion is preserved as DNA: 42 bases, with reading frame beginning at the first base. Trimming at the junction amounts to 8 bases on V and 1 base on J, and the germline ends lie 14 bases apart. Reading the germline V gene (reference sequence) gives CDR1 LNHDA and CDR2 SQIVND. Graves' hyperthyroidism was defined as stable when no progression to ophthalmopathy occurred over 18 months of follow-up. The hyperthyroidism patients were between 18 and 65 years old and newly diagnosed, with a disease duration of less than 2 months. Patients with uncontrolled infections, other autoimmune diseases, pregnancy or lactation were excluded. Diagnoses were established on the basis of clinical symptoms, serum thyroxine and TRAb, thyroid ultrasound, and orbital computed tomography. PBMCs were isolated from 10 ml of fresh peripheral blood by Ficoll-Paque density gradient centrifugation. Trizol reagent was used to extract total RNA, and RNA quality was then checked on an Agilent 2100 Bioanalyzer.

This clonotype was found many times. This receptor's antigen is unknown. Within one base of it there is no much larger clone, and no base qualities were kept. The TCR beta CDR3 regions were amplified from the RNA transcripts. The first round of RT-PCR for the TCR CDR3 was performed with the HTBI primer set and the Qiagen OneStep RT-PCR kit. Libraries were constructed in a second round of multiplex PCR, after which size selection and purification were performed. Libraries were sequenced paired-end with 100 bp reads on an Illumina HiSeq2000. Per the source publication's procedure: Raw data were processed with SOAPnuke, discarding reads with adapters, uncalled bases, mean Phred below 15, or no exact constant-primer or identifier match. High-quality paired reads were merged with COPE v1.2.5, and unique nucleotide sequences were defined as clonotypes. Clonotypes were aligned to IMGT TRBV, TRBD and TRBJ reference segments using MiTCR v1.1. Only V-J combinations with frequency above 0.0001, covering 99% to 99.2% of repertoires, were analysed. A TCS score was defined as the ratio between F50 (clonal expansion) and ExV (chaos), using BLOSUM62-based TCRdist between CDR3 peptides within each V-J. Welch's t-statistics and random forest reduced around 520 V-J features to 10 to 15, which were used in a naive Bayes classifier (R e1071). The Morisita-Horn index was used to measure how similar the thyroid and blood repertoires were. TCRdb redid the processing of the public reads, applying fastp at Q25 and MiXCR, and retained in-frame beta chains. Every CDR3 protein is listed once, alongside the most common genes and DNA of its rows. The V and J calls reflect TCRdb's pipeline rather than the authors' work. In all, the sample holds 750,000 to 900,000 distinct CDR3 sequences, and about two fifths of those were seen once. Jointly, the top ten make up 8.9% of the sample.

Sequences were obtained from blood. This clonotype was sampled from a man aged 18 to 30 with Graves' hyperthyroidism. The chain is encoded by TRBV19 joined to TRBJ1-1, with the D gene too uncertain to name. The CDR3 protein is CASVGRRGNTEAFF. The bases are TGTGCCAGTGTCGGCCGCCGAGGGAACACTGAAGCTTTCTTT.